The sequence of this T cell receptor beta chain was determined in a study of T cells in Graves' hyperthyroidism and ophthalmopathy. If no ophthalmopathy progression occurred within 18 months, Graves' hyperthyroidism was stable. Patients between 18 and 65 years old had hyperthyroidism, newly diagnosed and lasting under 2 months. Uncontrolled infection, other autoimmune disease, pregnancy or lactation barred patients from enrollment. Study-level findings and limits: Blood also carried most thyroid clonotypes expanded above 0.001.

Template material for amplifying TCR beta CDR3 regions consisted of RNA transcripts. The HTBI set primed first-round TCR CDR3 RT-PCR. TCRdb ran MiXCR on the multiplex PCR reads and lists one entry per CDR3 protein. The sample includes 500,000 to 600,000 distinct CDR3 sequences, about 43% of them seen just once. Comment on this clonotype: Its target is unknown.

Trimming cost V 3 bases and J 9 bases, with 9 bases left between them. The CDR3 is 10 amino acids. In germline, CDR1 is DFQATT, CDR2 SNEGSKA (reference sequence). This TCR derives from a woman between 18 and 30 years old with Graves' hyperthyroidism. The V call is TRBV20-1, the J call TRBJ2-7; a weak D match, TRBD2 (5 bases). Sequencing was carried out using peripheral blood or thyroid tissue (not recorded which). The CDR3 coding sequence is TGCAGTGCTAGGGAGGAGTGGCAGTACTTC. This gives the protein CSAREEWQYF.